The sequence of this TCR beta chain was determined in a study of identical twins. Study observations and caveats: In drawing conclusions, the study used cross-sectional statistical analysis and did not follow the same donors.

A word on this clonotype: Its antigen is unidentified.

One entry per CDR3 protein results from TCRdb running MiXCR on the 5' RACE reads. The sample includes 470,000 or so distinct CDR3 sequences, less than 25% of them seen just once. Germline V gene sequence: CDR1 SGHRS, CDR2 YFSETQ. This CDR3 has 19 residues. Trimming cost V 5 bases and J 0 bases; bases outside gene matches: 14. In addition, the sample was reused for a study of T cells expressing NK-cell markers.

Sequencing was done on a sample of CD4+ T cells sorted from blood. The chain is built from TRBV5-1 and TRBJ1-5; 10 bases align to TRBD1. This TCR was sampled from a woman in her late teens or twenties in good health. The CDR3 reads CASRPPRQGARGSNQPQHF. CDR3 in DNA: TGCGCCAGCAGACCTCCTAGACAGGGGGCCCGGGGTAGCAATCAGCCCCAGCATTTT.